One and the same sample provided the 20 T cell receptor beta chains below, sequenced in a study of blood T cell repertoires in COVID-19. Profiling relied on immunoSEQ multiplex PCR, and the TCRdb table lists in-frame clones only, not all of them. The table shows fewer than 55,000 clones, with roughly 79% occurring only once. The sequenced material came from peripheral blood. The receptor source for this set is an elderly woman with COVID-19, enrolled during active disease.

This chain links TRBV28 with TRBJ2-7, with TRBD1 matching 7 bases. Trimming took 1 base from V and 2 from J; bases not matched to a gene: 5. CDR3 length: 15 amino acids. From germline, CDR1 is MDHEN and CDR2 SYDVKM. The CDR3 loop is CASSLFPGQTYEQYF. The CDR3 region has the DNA TGTGCCAGCAGTTTATTCCCGGGACAGACCTACGAGCAGTACTTC.

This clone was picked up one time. CDR3 amino acids: CASSLPETGGEKLFF. Written as DNA, the CDR3 is TGTGCCAGCAGCCTCCCGGAGACAGGGGGTGAAAAACTGTTTTTT. This chain links TRBV4-2 with TRBJ1-4, with 9 bases matching TRBD1. Germline CDR1 reads LGHNA; CDR2 reads YNFKEQ. J gave up 7 bases and V 4 bases, and 7 bases lay outside the gene matches. CDR3 length: 15 amino acids.

This CDR3 is CASSLIGSGHLQETQYF. The DNA for the CDR3 is TGCGCCAGCAGCTTGATAGGTAGCGGGCACCTCCAAGAGACCCAGTACTTC. V usage is TRBV5-1 and J usage is TRBJ2-5; 7 nucleotides align to TRBD2. The CDR3 contains 17 residues. Germline CDR1 reads SGHRS; CDR2 reads YFSETQ. J was trimmed by 1 base and V by 1 base; bases with no gene match: 10.

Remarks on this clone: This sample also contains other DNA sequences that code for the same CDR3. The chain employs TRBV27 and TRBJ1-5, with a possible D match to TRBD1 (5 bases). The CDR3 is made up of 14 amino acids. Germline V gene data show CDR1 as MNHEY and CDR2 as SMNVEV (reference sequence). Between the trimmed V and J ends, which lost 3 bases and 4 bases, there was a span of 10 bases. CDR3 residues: CASSFLGGNQPQHF. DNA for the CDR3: TGTGCCAGCAGTTTCCTCGGGGGAAATCAGCCCCAGCATTTT.

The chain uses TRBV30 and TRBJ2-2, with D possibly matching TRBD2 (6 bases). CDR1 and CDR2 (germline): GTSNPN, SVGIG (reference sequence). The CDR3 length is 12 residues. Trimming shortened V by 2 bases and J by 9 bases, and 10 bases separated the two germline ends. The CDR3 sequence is CAWSTGGRELFF. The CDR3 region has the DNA TGTGCCTGGAGTACCGGGGGTCGGGAGCTGTTTTTT.

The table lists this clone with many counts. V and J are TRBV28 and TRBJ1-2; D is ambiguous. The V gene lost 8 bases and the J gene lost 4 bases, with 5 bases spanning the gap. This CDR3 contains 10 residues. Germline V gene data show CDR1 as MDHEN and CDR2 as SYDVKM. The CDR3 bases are TGTGCCAGCGGGCCCTATGGCTACACCTTC. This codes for CASGPYGYTF.

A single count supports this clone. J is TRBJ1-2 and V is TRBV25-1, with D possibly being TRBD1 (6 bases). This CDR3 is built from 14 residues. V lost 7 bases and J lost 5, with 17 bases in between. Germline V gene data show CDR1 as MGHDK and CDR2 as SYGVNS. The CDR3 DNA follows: TGTGCCAGCACTCAATCCCCACAGGGATATGGCTACACCTTC. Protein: CASTQSPQGYGYTF.

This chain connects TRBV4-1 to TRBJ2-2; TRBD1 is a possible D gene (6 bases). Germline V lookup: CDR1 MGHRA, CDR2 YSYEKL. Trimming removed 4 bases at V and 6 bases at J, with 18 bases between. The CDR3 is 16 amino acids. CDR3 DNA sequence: TGCGCCAGCAGCCGAATACAGGGTAATCTCGCCGGGGAGCTGTTTTTT. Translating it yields CASSRIQGNLAGELFF.

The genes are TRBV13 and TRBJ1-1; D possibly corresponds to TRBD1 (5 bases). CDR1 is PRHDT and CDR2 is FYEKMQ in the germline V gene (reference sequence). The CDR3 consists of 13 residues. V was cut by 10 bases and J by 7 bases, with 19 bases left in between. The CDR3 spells CAMTRGKKGEAFF. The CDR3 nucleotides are TGTGCCATGACCCGGGGGAAGAAGGGTGAAGCTTTCTTT.

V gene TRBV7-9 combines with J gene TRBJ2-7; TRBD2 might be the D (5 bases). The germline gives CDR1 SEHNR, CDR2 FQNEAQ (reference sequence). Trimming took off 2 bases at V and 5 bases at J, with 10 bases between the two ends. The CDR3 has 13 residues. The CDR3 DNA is TGTGCCAGCAGCTTAAGAGCGGCCCACGAGCAGTACTTC. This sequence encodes CASSLRAAHEQYF.

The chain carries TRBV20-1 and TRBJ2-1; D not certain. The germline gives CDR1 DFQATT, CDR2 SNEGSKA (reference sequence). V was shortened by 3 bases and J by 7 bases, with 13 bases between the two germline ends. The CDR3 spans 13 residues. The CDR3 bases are TGCAGTGCTAGTTTTGGGTCCGGGAATGAGCAGTTCTTC. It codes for CSASFGSGNEQFF.

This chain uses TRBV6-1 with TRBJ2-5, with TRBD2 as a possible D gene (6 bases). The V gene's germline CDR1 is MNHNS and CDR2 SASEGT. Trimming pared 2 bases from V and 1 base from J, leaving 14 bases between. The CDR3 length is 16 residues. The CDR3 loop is CASSELAAGPQETQYF. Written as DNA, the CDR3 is TGTGCCAGCAGTGAACTTGCGGCGGGACCCCAAGAGACCCAGTACTTC.

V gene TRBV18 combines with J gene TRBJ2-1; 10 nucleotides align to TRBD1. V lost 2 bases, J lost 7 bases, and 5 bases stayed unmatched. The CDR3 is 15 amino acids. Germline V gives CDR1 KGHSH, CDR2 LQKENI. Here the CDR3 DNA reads TGTGCCAGCTCACCAGGGACAGGGGTTCGGAATGAGCAGTTCTTC. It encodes CASSPGTGVRNEQFF.

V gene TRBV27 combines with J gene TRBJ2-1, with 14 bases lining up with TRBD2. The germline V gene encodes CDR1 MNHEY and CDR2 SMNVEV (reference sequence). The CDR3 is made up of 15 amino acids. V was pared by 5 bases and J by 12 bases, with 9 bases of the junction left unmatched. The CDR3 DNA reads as TGTGCCAGCAGTCCCGGGACTAGCGGGAGTAAGATGCAGTTCTTC. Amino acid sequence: CASSPGTSGSKMQFF.

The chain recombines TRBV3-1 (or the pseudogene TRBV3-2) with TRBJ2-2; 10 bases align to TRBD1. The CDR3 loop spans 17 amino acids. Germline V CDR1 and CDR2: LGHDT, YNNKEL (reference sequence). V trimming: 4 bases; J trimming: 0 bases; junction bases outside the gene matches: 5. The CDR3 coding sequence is TGTGCCAGCAGCCGGGACAGGGGATCCGCGAACACCGGGGAGCTGTTTTTT. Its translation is CASSRDRGSANTGELFF.

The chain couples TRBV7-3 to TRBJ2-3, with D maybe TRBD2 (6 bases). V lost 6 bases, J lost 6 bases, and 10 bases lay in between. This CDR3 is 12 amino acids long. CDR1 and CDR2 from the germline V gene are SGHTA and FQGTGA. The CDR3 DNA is TGTGCCAGCAGTTACGCGGGGGATACGCAGTATTTT. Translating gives CASSYAGDTQYF.

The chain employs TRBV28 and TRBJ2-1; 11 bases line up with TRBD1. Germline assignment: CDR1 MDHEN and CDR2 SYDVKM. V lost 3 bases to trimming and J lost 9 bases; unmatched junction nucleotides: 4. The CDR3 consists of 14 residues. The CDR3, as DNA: TGTGCCAGCAGTTTTGGGACAGGGGGAAGTGAGCAGTTCTTC. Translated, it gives CASSFGTGGSEQFF.

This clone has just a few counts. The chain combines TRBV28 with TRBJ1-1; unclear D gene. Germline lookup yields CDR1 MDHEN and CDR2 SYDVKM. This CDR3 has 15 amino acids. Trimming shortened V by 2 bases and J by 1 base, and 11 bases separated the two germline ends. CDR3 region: CASSLTVTQNTEAFF. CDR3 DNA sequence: TGTGCCAGCAGTTTAACCGTGACACAGAACACTGAAGCTTTCTTT.

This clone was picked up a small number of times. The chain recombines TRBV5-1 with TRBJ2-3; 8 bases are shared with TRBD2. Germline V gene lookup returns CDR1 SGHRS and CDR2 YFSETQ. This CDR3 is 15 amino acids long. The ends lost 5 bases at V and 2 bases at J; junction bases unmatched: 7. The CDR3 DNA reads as TGCGCCAGCAGACAAAGCGGGAGTAACACAGATACGCAGTATTTT. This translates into CASRQSGSNTDTQYF.

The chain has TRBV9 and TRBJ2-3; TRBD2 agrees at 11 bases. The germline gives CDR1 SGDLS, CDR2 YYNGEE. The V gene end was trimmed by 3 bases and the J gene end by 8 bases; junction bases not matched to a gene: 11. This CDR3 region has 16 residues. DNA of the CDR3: TGTGCCAGCAGCGAGACCACTAGCGGGAGCGCCGTTACGCAGTATTTT. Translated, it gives CASSETTSGSAVTQYF.